The entry below describes one T cell receptor beta chain. This entry is derived from a study of blood T cell repertoires in COVID-19. V lost 1 base and J lost 3, with 7 bases in between. The germline gives CDR1 SGHTA, CDR2 FQGTGA. The CDR3 consists of 13 residues. Profiling relied on immunoSEQ multiplex PCR, and the TCRdb table lists in-frame clones only, not all of them. The data show 95,000 to 100,000 clones, approximately 80% seen once. This TCR was sampled from a man aged 70-80 years with acute or convalescent COVID-19. This sequence joins TRBV7-3 and TRBJ2-7; perhaps TRBD1 as D (5 bases). The sequencing input was peripheral blood. CDR3 loop: CASSLRGNYEQYF. Written as DNA, the CDR3 is TGTGCCAGCAGCTTAAGGGGCAACTACGAGCAGTACTTC. The full variable domain, in which reference TRBV7-3 and TRBJ2-7 provide the parts outside the CDR3, is GAGVSQTPSNKVTEKGKYVELRCDPISGHTALYWYRQSLGQGPEFLIYFQGTGAADDSGLPNDRFFAVRPEGSVSTLKIQRTERGDSAVYLCASSLRGNYEQYFGPGTRLTVT.